The next 19 T cell receptor beta chains were all read from a single sample in a study of blood T cells in healthy people across ages. Next came a second PCR, run for about 6 to 12 cycles, which used a sample-barcoded 5' primer along with a J-beta primer mix. TCRdb reprocessed the 5' RACE reads with MiXCR, giving one entry per CDR3 protein. The repertoire includes hundreds of thousands of distinct CDR3 sequences, around 52% of them detected once, and about 14% sits in the top ten. The specimen sequenced was blood. These receptors came from a woman aged 80 or over in good health.

Comment on this clonotype: A much larger clone lies one base from this, so it may be a read error. The V call is TRBV11-1, the J call TRBJ2-1; D possibly uses TRBD1 or TRBD2 (5 bases each). This CDR3 is built from 15 residues. The V gene lost 5 bases and the J gene lost 5 bases, with 16 bases spanning the gap. CDR1 is SGHAT and CDR2 is FQDESV in the germline V gene (reference sequence). Written as DNA, the CDR3 is TGTGCCAGCAGCCCCTGGTGGGGGAGTGACAATGAGCAGTTCTTC. Translating it yields CASSPWWGSDNEQFF.

Details on this clonotype: Being one base from a much bigger clone, this may be a read error. The rearrangement uses TRBV27 and TRBJ2-1; 7 bases are shared with TRBD2. V gave up 4 bases and J gave up 10 bases; unmatched junction bases: 7. Germline V CDR1 and CDR2: MNHEY, SMNVEV (reference sequence). This CDR3 spans 13 amino acids. The CDR3 sequence is CASSWWEGREQFF. The CDR3 DNA is TGTGCCAGCAGTTGGTGGGAGGGCCGCGAGCAGTTCTTC.

Points on this clonotype: A single base separates this from a much larger clone, so it may be a read error. The chain has TRBV11-2 and TRBJ2-3; D not certain. Trimming removed 1 base at V and 7 bases at J, with 9 bases between. CDR1 SGHAT and CDR2 FQNNGV come from the germline V gene. The CDR3 sequence is 13 residues long. Here the CDR3 DNA reads TGTGCCAGCAGCTTAGGCGGACGATATACGCAGTATTTT. Its translation: CASSLGGRYTQYF.

Remarks on this clonotype: A much larger clone differs by one base, so this may be a read error. The genes are TRBV20-1 and TRBJ2-3, with a tentative D call TRBD2 (7 bases). In germline, CDR1 is DFQATT, CDR2 SNEGSKA (reference sequence). The CDR3 has 14 amino acids. The CDR3 sequence: CSAPLWGGRGTRYF. Here the CDR3 DNA reads TGCAGCGCGCCGTTGTGGGGGGGCCGTGGTACGCGGTATTTT.

Comment on this clonotype: The junction does not match germline at one end; this may be a read error. This chain connects TRBV4-3 to TRBJ2-3, with D uncertain. The CDR3 is 17 residues long. Germline CDR1 and CDR2: LGHNA and YSLEER. The CDR3 bases are TGCGCCAGCAACCAAGGTTCCGGCAGGCGGTTCACAGATACGCAGTATTTT. This encodes CASNQGSGRRFTDTQYF.

This clonotype has more than one count but fewer than ten. This rearrangement joins TRBV10-3 to TRBJ2-2; 9 nucleotides align to TRBD2. V shed 6 bases, J shed 0 bases, and the junction held 5 bases outside the gene matches. Germline V CDR1 and CDR2: ENHRY, SYGVKD. The CDR3 extends over 16 amino acids. The CDR3 DNA reads as TGTGCCATCAGCGAGAGACTAGCGGCGAACACCGGGGAGCTGTTTTTT. Its protein product is CAISERLAANTGELFF.

This sequence joins TRBV6-5 and TRBJ2-7, with D possibly being TRBD1 or TRBD2 (7 bases each). The CDR3 has 15 residues. Trimming cost V 4 bases and J 7 bases, with 20 bases left between them. Per the germline V gene, CDR1 is MNHEY and CDR2 is SVGAGI. The CDR3 is CASSWGTEDGGEQYF. In DNA, the CDR3 is TGTGCCAGCAGTTGGGGGACAGAGGACGGGGGGGAGCAGTACTTC.

The chain links TRBV20-1 to TRBJ1-1, with 7 bases identical to TRBD1. CDR1 and CDR2 (germline): DFQATT, SNEGSKA (reference sequence). The CDR3 covers 14 residues. V lost 3 bases, J lost 0 bases, and 4 bases stayed unmatched. CDR3 in amino acids: CSARTGTVNTEAFF. The CDR3 coding sequence is TGCAGTGCTAGGACCGGGACAGTGAACACTGAAGCTTTCTTT.

As for this clonotype: The junction departs from the called germline gene at one end, perhaps through a read error. The rearrangement joins TRBV9 to TRBJ2-1; TRBD2 aligns across 13 bases. This CDR3 has 18 amino acids. Germline lookup yields CDR1 SGDLS and CDR2 YYNGEE. The CDR3 sequence is CPSSVRTSGRASYNEQFF. The CDR3 bases are TGTCCCAGCAGCGTACGTACTAGCGGGAGGGCTTCCTACAATGAGCAGTTCTTC.

With respect to this clonotype: The junction departs from germline at one end; a sequencing error may be responsible. The J gene is TRBJ1-4, the V gene TRBV5-1, with no clear D. This CDR3 contains 16 residues. Germline CDR1 is SGHRS and CDR2 is YFSETQ. CDR3 in amino acids: CVSSFLQTATNEKLFF. The DNA for the CDR3 is TGCGTCAGCAGCTTCCTCCAGACTGCAACTAATGAAAAACTGTTTTTT.

In the case of this clonotype: A read error is possible here, since a much larger clone lies one base away. V usage is TRBV7-2 and J usage is TRBJ2-7; D tentatively fits TRBD1 or TRBD2 (5 bases each). Germline CDR1 and CDR2: SGHTA and FQGNSA. The CDR3 runs 15 residues. V was clipped by 2 bases and J by 7 bases, with 18 bases between them. Here the CDR3 DNA reads TGTGCCAGCAGCTTATACCGGGGACCCTACAATGAGCAGTACTTC. Its protein is CASSLYRGPYNEQYF.

J is TRBJ2-7 and V is TRBV12-3 or TRBV12-4; 7 bases are shared with TRBD2. The CDR3 is 13 residues long. V shed 3 bases, J shed 6 bases, and the junction held 5 bases outside the gene matches. The CDR3 spells CASSLGGLGEQYF. The CDR3 DNA reads as TGTGCCAGCAGTTTGGGAGGGCTGGGCGAGCAGTACTTC.

A few counts support this clonotype. This chain connects TRBV7-2 to TRBJ1-6, with D maybe TRBD1 (5 bases). The CDR3 extends over 17 amino acids. Deletions cut 5 bases from V and 0 bases from J, with 14 bases between. The germline gives CDR1 SGHTA, CDR2 FQGNSA. The CDR3 sequence is CASSVQGTSSYNSPLHF. The CDR3 nucleotides read TGTGCCAGCAGCGTCCAGGGAACGAGCTCCTATAATTCACCCCTCCACTTT.

This clonotype has a handful of counts. The CDR3 sequence is CASSLLTGSGELFF. CDR3 sequence (DNA): TGCGCCAGCAGCTTGCTGACAGGGAGCGGCGAGCTGTTTTTT. The chain employs TRBV5-1 and TRBJ2-2; the match to TRBD1 covers 7 bases. The CDR3 contains 14 residues. Germline V gene data show CDR1 as SGHRS and CDR2 as YFSETQ. After removal of 1 base from V and 11 bases from J, the junction contained 8 bases not matched to a gene.

This chain's CDR3 is CASSAGSNSYNEQFF. The CDR3 bases are TGTGCCAGCAGCGCAGGGAGTAACTCCTACAATGAGCAGTTCTTC. This chain links TRBV7-2 with TRBJ2-1, with D perhaps assigned TRBD1 or TRBD2 (5 bases each). This CDR3 has 15 residues. V was trimmed by 5 bases and J by 0 bases, leaving 11 bases between them. CDR1 and CDR2 from the germline V gene are SGHTA and FQGNSA. The variable domain in full, completed from reference TRBV7-2 and TRBJ2-1, reads GAGVSQSPSNKVTEKGKDVELRCDPISGHTALYWYRQSLGQGLEFLIYFQGNSAPDKSGLPSDRFSAERTGGSVSTLTIQRTQQEDSAVYLCASSAGSNSYNEQFFGPGTRLTVL.

The chain combines TRBV7-2 with TRBJ2-1, with D maybe TRBD2 (5 bases). Germline CDR1 reads SGHTA; CDR2 reads FQGNSA. The CDR3 runs to 14 residues. Trimming stripped 6 bases from V and 8 bases from J, with 17 bases between. This chain's CDR3 is CASRTGRGGDEQFF. CDR3 sequence (DNA): TGTGCCAGCAGGACTGGACGGGGTGGCGATGAGCAGTTCTTC. Full variable domain (rest looked up from reference TRBV7-2 and TRBJ2-1): GAGVSQSPSNKVTEKGKDVELRCDPISGHTALYWYRQSLGQGLEFLIYFQGNSAPDKSGLPSDRFSAERTGGSVSTLTIQRTQQEDSAVYLCASRTGRGGDEQFFGPGTRLTVL.

The chain carries TRBV9 and TRBJ1-2; no reliable D call. Trimming removed 4 bases at V and 0 bases at J, with 16 bases between. CDR3 length: 16 amino acids. Germline V gene sequence: CDR1 SGDLS, CDR2 YYNGEE. The CDR3 region has the DNA TGTGCCAGCAGCCCCCGGGCCCCTCGGGCTAACTATGGCTACACCTTC. This encodes CASSPRAPRANYGYTF.

The genes are TRBV18 and TRBJ2-1; TRBD1 agrees at 8 bases. V lost 1 base and J lost 7; bases outside the gene matches: 0. The germline CDR1 and CDR2 sequences are KGHSH and LQKENI. CDR3 length: 13 amino acids. The CDR3 protein is CASSPRTGNEQFF. Written as DNA, the CDR3 is TGTGCCAGCTCACCACGGACAGGGAATGAGCAGTTCTTC.

The chain has TRBV12-3 or TRBV12-4 and TRBJ1-2; D perhaps matches TRBD1 (5 bases). The CDR3 runs 15 residues. With 3 bases removed from V and 7 bases from J, the gap between germline ends came to 18 bases. CDR3 residues: CASSLYSGPQGGYTF. In DNA form, the CDR3 reads TGTGCCAGCAGTTTGTACTCGGGACCCCAGGGTGGCTACACCTTC.